The 30 T cell receptor beta chains below were found in one sample sequenced in a study of blood T cell repertoires in COVID-19. The repertoire was sequenced with immunoSEQ multiplex PCR; TCRdb's copy has only in-frame clones and lacks some. The sample yields 100,000 to 120,000 clones, roughly four fifths seen once. What was sequenced was peripheral blood. Every receptor here comes from a woman aged 70-85 years with acute or convalescent COVID-19.

This chain connects TRBV18 to TRBJ1-1, with 9 positions matching TRBD1. This CDR3 has 16 amino acids. Germline CDR1 KGHSH, CDR2 LQKENI. J gave up 6 bases and V 0 bases, and 8 bases lay outside the gene matches. The CDR3 reads CASSPPSGQGLAEAFF. The CDR3 DNA sequence: TGTGCCAGCTCACCACCGTCCGGACAGGGGTTGGCTGAAGCTTTCTTT. Based on the CDR3 plus reference TRBV18 and TRBJ1-1, the full variable domain is NAGVMQNPRHLVRRRGQEARLRCSPMKGHSHVYWYRQLPEEGLKFMVYLQKENIIDESGMPKERFSAEFPKEGPSILRIQQVVRGDSAAYFCASSPPSGQGLAEAFFGQGTRLTVV.

The chain employs TRBV7-2 and TRBJ2-5; 11 nucleotides agree with TRBD2. V shed 2 bases, J shed 3 bases, and the junction held 2 bases outside the gene matches. The CDR3 sequence is 15 residues long. The V gene's germline CDR1 is SGHTA and CDR2 FQGNSA. The CDR3 protein is CASSLLGLAEETQYF. The CDR3 DNA follows: TGTGCCAGCAGCTTACTGGGACTAGCGGAAGAGACCCAGTACTTC.

The chain carries TRBV19 and TRBJ2-2; D may be TRBD2 (5 bases). Between the trimmed V and J ends, which lost 5 bases and 0 bases, there was a span of 13 bases. The CDR3 extends over 16 amino acids. From germline, CDR1 is LNHDA and CDR2 SQIVND (reference sequence). CDR3 sequence reads: CASSRGSYANTGELFF. The CDR3 DNA follows: TGTGCCAGTAGTCGCGGGTCTTACGCGAACACCGGGGAGCTGTTTTTT.

The V call is TRBV4-1, the J call TRBJ1-2; 7 nucleotides match TRBD1. The CDR3 spans 15 residues. Trimming removed 4 bases from V and 0 bases from J; junction bases left unmatched: 5. Germline CDR1 is MGHRA and CDR2 is YSYEKL. CDR3 residues: CASSRGGQSNYGYTF. The CDR3 DNA sequence: TGCGCCAGCAGCCGTGGGGGACAGTCTAACTATGGCTACACCTTC.

There are a few counts of this clone. The CDR3 is CASSPGLGAKNIQYF. The CDR3 DNA reads TGTGCCAGCTCACCAGGACTCGGGGCCAAAAACATTCAGTACTTC. This sequence joins TRBV18 and TRBJ2-4, with D maybe TRBD2 (5 bases). The V end was cut by 2 bases, the J end by 1 base, with 9 bases between. Germline-derived CDR1 and CDR2 are KGHSH and LQKENI. CDR3 length equals 15 residues. Filled out from reference TRBV18 and TRBJ2-4, the complete variable domain reads NAGVMQNPRHLVRRRGQEARLRCSPMKGHSHVYWYRQLPEEGLKFMVYLQKENIIDESGMPKERFSAEFPKEGPSILRIQQVVRGDSAAYFCASSPGLGAKNIQYFGAGTRLSVL.

V usage is TRBV5-1 and J usage is TRBJ2-1; 13 bases map to TRBD2. The CDR3 extends over 17 amino acids. Germline lookup yields CDR1 SGHRS and CDR2 YFSETQ. Trimming cost V 0 bases and J 8 bases; bases outside gene matches: 8. The chain's CDR3 is CASSLGLAGGGSHEQFF. DNA of the CDR3: TGCGCCAGCAGCTTGGGACTAGCGGGAGGAGGATCGCATGAGCAGTTCTTC.

The rearrangement joins TRBV5-1 to TRBJ1-2; TRBD1 matches at 9 bases. V shed 2 bases and J 8 bases; nucleotides not matched to a gene: 13. From germline, CDR1 is SGHRS and CDR2 YFSETQ. The CDR3 loop spans 16 amino acids. CDR3 in amino acids: CASSFRDRASIRGYTF. Here the CDR3 DNA reads TGCGCCAGCAGCTTCCGGGACAGGGCATCGATTAGGGGCTACACCTTC.

The chain is built from TRBV27 and TRBJ2-4; tentatively, D is TRBD2 (5 bases). CDR1 is MNHEY and CDR2 is SMNVEV in the germline V gene (reference sequence). The CDR3 runs to 15 residues. Trimming took 1 base from V and 3 from J, leaving 10 bases between them. The CDR3 loop reads CASSLYGKYKNIQYF. DNA of the CDR3: TGTGCCAGCAGTTTATACGGGAAGTACAAAAACATTCAGTACTTC.

The chain links TRBV29-1 to TRBJ2-1; tentatively, D is TRBD2 (5 bases). V lost 5 bases and J lost 1, with 9 bases in between. This CDR3 comprises 13 residues. Germline CDR1 SQVTM, CDR2 ANQGSEA. In DNA, the CDR3 is TGCAGCGTTTTAACGGGGTCCTACAATGAGCAGTTCTTC. It codes for CSVLTGSYNEQFF.

The chain has TRBV7-2 and TRBJ2-7; TRBD1 aligns across 8 bases. Germline-derived CDR1 and CDR2 are SGHTA and FQGNSA. The junction had 7 bases not matched to a gene; V was cut back by 0 bases and J by 12 bases. The length of the CDR3 is 13 residues. CDR3 coding DNA: TGTGCCAGCAGCTTAGCTGGGACAGGAGTATCGTACTTC. Amino acids: CASSLAGTGVSYF.

The V gene is TRBV6-5, the J gene TRBJ1-2; D perhaps matches TRBD1 (5 bases). The CDR3 consists of 14 residues. V was shortened by 5 bases and J by 8 bases, with 18 bases between the two germline ends. CDR1 MNHEY and CDR2 SVGAGI come from the germline V gene. In nucleotides, the CDR3 is TGTGCCAGCAGTACCCTTCTGAGACAGAGCGGCTACACCTTC. It codes for CASSTLLRQSGYTF.

The rearrangement joins TRBV9 to TRBJ2-2; tentatively, D is TRBD1 (5 bases). V lost 4 bases and J lost 2, with 9 bases in between. Looked up from germline, CDR1 is SGDLS and CDR2 is YYNGEE. CDR3 length equals 14 residues. CDR3 coding DNA: TGTGCCAGCAGCCGAGACAGTAACACCGGGGAGCTGTTTTTT. It is translated as CASSRDSNTGELFF.

The rearrangement uses TRBV11-3 and TRBJ2-3; 8 nucleotides align to TRBD2. The CDR3 has 14 residues. Per the germline V gene, CDR1 is SGHNT and CDR2 is YENEEA. The V gene end was trimmed by 8 bases and the J gene end by 5 bases; junction bases not matched to a gene: 9. The CDR3 sequence: CASSGGGLGDTQYF. The CDR3 DNA reads TGTGCCAGCTCCGGGGGGGGCCTAGGAGATACGCAGTATTTT. The full variable domain, completed using reference TRBV11-3 and TRBJ2-3, is EAGVVQSPRYKIIEKKQPVAFWCNPISGHNTLYWYLQNLGQGPELLIRYENEEAVDDSQLPKDRFSAERLKGVDSTLKIQPAELGDSAVYLCASSGGGLGDTQYFGPGTRLTVL.

The rearrangement joins TRBV5-4 to TRBJ1-2; TRBD1 agrees at 8 bases. This CDR3 has 15 amino acids. Germline CDR1 and CDR2: SGHNT and YYREEE (reference sequence). V dropped 3 bases and J dropped 2; count of bases not matched to a gene: 6. Here the CDR3 reads CASSWGTGQNYGYTF. The DNA of the CDR3 is TGTGCCAGCAGCTGGGGGACAGGACAAAACTATGGCTACACCTTC.

The chain carries TRBV9 and TRBJ1-6; D is possibly TRBD1 (6 bases). The germline V gene has CDR1 SGDLS and CDR2 YYNGEE. The V end lost 3 bases, the J end lost 10 bases, and 17 bases lay between the germline ends. CDR3 size: 15 residues. The CDR3 DNA sequence: TGTGCCAGCAGCGAGGGGGGGGAGCCATGGTCACCCCTCCACTTT. As protein: CASSEGGEPWSPLHF.

This chain joins TRBV11-2 and TRBJ2-1, with 15 bases lining up with TRBD2. V trimming: 5 bases; J trimming: 7 bases; junction bases outside the gene matches: 9. Germline V lookup: CDR1 SGHAT, CDR2 FQNNGV. This CDR3 is built from 17 residues. CDR3 in DNA: TGTGCCAGCAGCCTAAATCGAGGACTAGCGGGAGGGAATGAGCAGTTCTTC. It encodes CASSLNRGLAGGNEQFF.

The chain employs TRBV19 and TRBJ2-2, with 7 bases aligning to TRBD1. Germline V gene sequence: CDR1 LNHDA, CDR2 SQIVND (reference sequence). The CDR3 length is 15 residues. V trimming: 7 bases; J trimming: 1 base; junction bases outside the gene matches: 6. CDR3 in amino acids: CASTPWTGNTGELFF. The DNA of the CDR3 is TGTGCCAGTACTCCCTGGACAGGGAACACCGGGGAGCTGTTTTTT.

This chain uses TRBV6-2 or TRBV6-3 with TRBJ1-1; D is possibly TRBD1 (6 bases). Trimming stripped 5 bases from V and 0 bases from J, with 10 bases between. The CDR3 totals 14 residues. Germline V gene lookup returns CDR1 MNHEY and CDR2 SVGEGT. CDR3: CASSRDRLNTEAFF. The CDR3 DNA reads TGTGCCAGCAGTCGAGACAGGCTGAACACTGAAGCTTTCTTT.

The V gene is TRBV6-6, the J gene TRBJ1-5; TRBD1 matches at 7 bases. This CDR3 is built from 15 residues. Germline V gene data show CDR1 as MNHNY and CDR2 as SVGAGI (reference sequence). The V and J ends lost 6 bases and 5 bases, in that order; junction bases with no gene match: 10. DNA of the CDR3: TGTGCCAGCAGCTCTGGGCAGGGGGTTCATCAGCCCCAGCATTTT. Amino acids: CASSSGQGVHQPQHF.

V usage is TRBV6-5 and J usage is TRBJ2-3, with 8 bases fitting TRBD2. After removal of 0 bases from V and 1 base from J, the junction contained 0 bases not matched to a gene. Germline V lookup: CDR1 MNHEY, CDR2 SVGAGI. There are 15 residues in the CDR3. The CDR3 DNA sequence: TGTGCCAGCAGTTACTCGCGGGGGGGCACAGATACGCAGTATTTT. Its protein is CASSYSRGGTDTQYF.

The chain uses TRBV7-9 and TRBJ1-4, with TRBD1 matching 8 bases. With 5 bases clipped from V and 3 bases from J, the junction kept 5 bases outside the gene matches. The V gene's germline CDR1 is SEHNR and CDR2 FQNEAQ (reference sequence). The length of the CDR3 is 15 residues. The CDR3 region has the DNA TGTGCCAGCAGCCTTGGACAGGGTCCTAATGAAAAACTGTTTTTT. This codes for CASSLGQGPNEKLFF.

J is TRBJ2-3 and V is TRBV5-1, with D perhaps matching TRBD2 (5 bases). CDR1 SGHRS and CDR2 YFSETQ come from the germline V gene. The CDR3 runs 15 residues. Deletions cut 6 bases from V and 2 bases from J, with 16 bases between. The CDR3 protein is CASTYVRGSTDTQYF. The DNA of the CDR3 is TGCGCCAGCACCTATGTTCGGGGATCCACAGATACGCAGTATTTT. The entire variable domain, with the rest obtained from reference TRBV5-1 and TRBJ2-3, is as follows: KAGVTQTPRYLIKTRGQQVTLSCSPISGHRSVSWYQQTPGQGLQFLFEYFSETQRNKGNFPGRFSGRQFSNSRSEMNVSTLELGDSALYLCASTYVRGSTDTQYFGPGTRLTVL.

This clone came up many times. Here the CDR3 reads CASSFLGGGDTQYF. The CDR3 nucleotides are TGTGCCAGCAGCTTTCTCGGGGGAGGGGATACGCAGTATTTT. The rearrangement links TRBV5-4 to TRBJ2-3; 7 bases agree with TRBD2. V dropped 2 bases and J dropped 6; count of bases not matched to a gene: 6. Germline CDR1 and CDR2: SGHNT and YYREEE (reference sequence). This CDR3 contains 14 residues.

This clone has a single count. The chain combines TRBV6-5 with TRBJ1-2, with D tentatively TRBD1 (5 bases). From germline, CDR1 is MNHEY and CDR2 SVGAGI. V gave up 10 bases and J gave up 4 bases, with 19 bases separating them. The CDR3 covers 14 residues. The DNA of the CDR3 is TGTGCCATAAGTAGGCAGGGAGGGTCCTATGGCTACACCTTC. It yields the protein CAISRQGGSYGYTF.

The chain uses TRBV7-2 and TRBJ2-5; 9 bases match TRBD2. In germline, CDR1 is SGHTA, CDR2 FQGNSA. The V gene end was trimmed by 4 bases and the J gene end by 5 bases; junction bases not matched to a gene: 5. The CDR3 totals 14 residues. In nucleotides, the CDR3 is TGTGCCAGCAGCTCTGGACTAGCGAGGGAGACCCAGTACTTC. Translation gives CASSSGLARETQYF.

This chain joins TRBV12-5 and TRBJ1-5; 7 positions agree with TRBD1. The CDR3 loop spans 19 amino acids. With V trimmed by 0 bases and J by 1 base, 12 bases remained unmatched. The V gene's germline CDR1 is LGHNT and CDR2 FRNRAP. CDR3 in DNA: TGTGCTAGTGGTTTGGTACTATTTTCTCGGGACAGAAGCAATCAGCCCCAGCATTTT. This encodes CASGLVLFSRDRSNQPQHF.

The chain combines TRBV6-2 or TRBV6-3 with TRBJ1-2, with 8 positions matching TRBD1. The CDR3 is 15 amino acids. Per the germline V gene, CDR1 is MNHEY and CDR2 is SVGEGT. V trimming: 0 bases; J trimming: 4 bases; junction bases outside the gene matches: 4. The CDR3: CASSYSPGGSYGYTF. CDR3 nucleotide sequence: TGTGCCAGCAGTTACTCTCCAGGGGGCAGCTATGGCTACACCTTC.

The chain uses TRBV9 and TRBJ2-1; D may be TRBD2 (6 bases). V was clipped by 0 bases and J by 6 bases, with 13 bases between them. The germline CDR1 and CDR2 sequences are SGDLS and YYNGEE. The length of the CDR3 is 15 residues. CDR3 loop: CASSVGVAAVNEQFF. Written as DNA, the CDR3 is TGTGCCAGCAGCGTAGGGGTAGCGGCGGTCAATGAGCAGTTCTTC.

The J gene is TRBJ2-1, the V gene TRBV29-1, with 7 bases matching TRBD2. The CDR3 has 15 residues. Germline CDR1 and CDR2: SQVTM and ANQGSEA. Losses at the gene ends were 2 bases for V and 8 bases for J; bases not matched to a gene: 12. The CDR3 bases are TGCAGCGTTGAATCCCGGGAGGTCGGCGTAGATGAGCAGTTCTTC. Protein: CSVESREVGVDEQFF.

This sequence joins TRBV12-3 or TRBV12-4 and TRBJ2-1, with 10 positions matching TRBD2. The CDR3 sequence is 13 residues long. After removal of 8 bases from V and 7 bases from J, the junction contained 5 bases not matched to a gene. The CDR3: CASCPLAGNEQFF. The CDR3 DNA sequence: TGTGCCAGCTGTCCACTAGCGGGAAATGAGCAGTTCTTC.